Sequencing of this T cell receptor beta chain was carried out in a study of human T cells and chemical hapten exposure. The time point was: healthy volunteer bleed at 6 weeks. It was from unfractionated whole blood that total RNA was extracted. This clonotype came up many times. TCRdb re-called the RACE reads through MiXCR, storing one row per CDR3 protein. The profile shows more than 75,000 distinct CDR3 sequences, over 8.5% of them singletons. The clonotype was recovered from a male donor in good health. Some clones in this sample may be carry-over from other donors' samples. Material for sequencing was whole blood.

CDR3 DNA: TGTGCCAGCACCCCCCGGATGGGGACGAACACTGAAGCTTTCTTT. Protein sequence: CASTPRMGTNTEAFF. The chain links TRBV9 to TRBJ1-1; weak D call: TRBD1 (5 bases). V was cut by 6 bases and J by 1 base, with 16 bases left in between. The CDR3 is 15 residues long. Germline V gene sequence: CDR1 SGDLS, CDR2 YYNGEE.